The 9 T cell receptor beta chains below all came from one sample that was sequenced in a study of cytomegalovirus exposure and HLA in healthy donors. The PCR used 60 Vbeta and 13 Jbeta primers. Sequencing used immunoSEQ multiplex PCR; TCRdb keeps in-frame clones, though not all of them. The sample holds about 140,000 clones, 70% to 85% seen once. Sequencing used PBMCs. All receptors come from a man between 40 and 49 years old in good health and CMV-seronegative.

The chain is built from TRBV5-8 and TRBJ2-3, with D maybe TRBD1 (6 bases). The CDR3 consists of 15 residues. V dropped 0 bases and J dropped 6 bases, with 14 bases sitting between them. Germline V gene lookup returns CDR1 SGHTS and CDR2 YDEGEE. For the CDR3, the DNA is TGTGCCAGCAGCTTGGGGCAGGGGAAAAGGGATACGCAGTATTTT. Its translation is CASSLGQGKRDTQYF.

The chain is built from TRBV27 and TRBJ2-7, with D possibly TRBD2 on 6 matching bases. The CDR3 runs 14 residues. In germline, CDR1 is MNHEY, CDR2 SMNVEV (reference sequence). Trimming cost V 8 bases and J 1 base, with 15 bases left between them. CDR3 sequence reads: CASASGFPSYEQYF. CDR3 in DNA: TGTGCCAGCGCGAGCGGGTTTCCATCCTACGAGCAGTACTTC.

A single count supports this clone. The CDR3 protein is CASRDPGLAKEDEQFF. CDR3 coding DNA: TGCGCCAGCAGAGATCCGGGACTAGCAAAAGAGGATGAGCAGTTCTTC. The rearrangement joins TRBV10-2 to TRBJ2-1; 9 bases are shared with TRBD2. CDR1 and CDR2 from the germline V gene are WSHSY and SAAADI. Losses at the gene ends were 6 bases for V and 8 bases for J; bases not matched to a gene: 14. The CDR3 has 16 amino acids.

About this clone itself: One junction end does not reproduce the germline sequence, and a read error may be involved. Other nucleotide sequences in the sample specify the same CDR3. The chain employs TRBV7-6 and TRBJ2-7; TRBD1 matches 7 bases. The CDR3 length is 14 residues. The germline CDR1 and CDR2 sequences are SGHVS and FNYEAQ. The CDR3 region is CASSLDSDRELQDF. CDR3 nucleotide sequence: TGTGCCAGCAGCTTAGATTCCGACAGGGAGTTGCAGGACTTC. Drawing the rest from reference TRBV7-6 and TRBJ2-7, the complete variable domain is GAGVSQSPRYKVTKRGQDVALRCDPISGHVSLYWYRQALGQGPEFLTYFNYEAQQDKSGLPNDRFSAERPEGSISTLTIQRTEQRDSAMYRCASSLDSDRELQDFGPGTRLTVT.

In this sample, this clone turned up once. This chain connects TRBV7-6 to TRBJ1-6, with D unclear. The germline CDR1 and CDR2 sequences are SGHVS and FNYEAQ. This CDR3 has 17 residues. The V end lost 6 bases, the J end lost 9 bases, and 24 bases lay between the germline ends. DNA of the CDR3: TGTGCCAGCAGTTTAATCGGAGGGCGAAAGGGAGCTTCACCCCTCCACTTT. Its protein product is CASSLIGGRKGASPLHF.

This sequence joins TRBV7-3 and TRBJ2-2; tentatively, D is TRBD2 (6 bases). Trimming took 0 bases from V and 5 from J, leaving 13 bases between them. Germline V lookup: CDR1 SGHTA, CDR2 FQGTGA. CDR3 size: 16 residues. The CDR3, as DNA: TGTGCCAGCAGCTTAACGGGCGGGGAGGCGACCGGGGAGCTGTTTTTT. It encodes CASSLTGGEATGELFF.

CDR3 amino acids: CTSSQDPASQNLSQFF. The CDR3 coding sequence is TGCACCAGCAGCCAAGATCCGGCTAGTCAGAACCTGAGTCAGTTCTTC. V gene TRBV1 combines with J gene TRBJ2-1; whether TRBD2, the table's D call, matches the DNA was not checked. TRBV1 is shown as a pseudogene. The CDR3 extends over 16 amino acids.

The chain is built from TRBV28 and TRBJ1-2, with 7 positions matching TRBD1. Per the germline V gene, CDR1 is MDHEN and CDR2 is SYDVKM. Trimming cost V 8 bases and J 7 bases; bases outside gene matches: 13. The CDR3 sequence is 14 residues long. The CDR3 sequence: CASVTTGDIGGYTF. The CDR3 bases are TGTGCCAGCGTTACAACAGGGGATATTGGTGGCTACACCTTC.

The J gene is TRBJ2-5, the V gene TRBV5-1; D gene uncertain. The CDR3 length is 14 residues. Trimming stripped 2 bases from V and 3 bases from J, with 11 bases between. CDR1 is SGHRS, CDR2 YFSETQ, per germline. This chain's CDR3 is CASSLVTEKETQYF. Here the CDR3 DNA reads TGCGCCAGCAGCTTAGTGACTGAGAAAGAGACCCAGTACTTC.